A single sample is the source of the 15 T cell receptor beta chains below, sequenced in a study of Ad26.COV2.S vaccination and SARS-CoV-2 variants. Treatment noted: about 20 received Ad26.COV2.S at low or high dose, single or two shots; about 5 received placebo; per-sample allocation not given. Samples were taken on day 63 after the first vaccine or placebo injection. Only in-frame clones appear in the TCRdb table, and some are missing; sequencing was by immunoSEQ multiplex PCR. The sample lists about 480,000 clones, roughly 87% occurring once. The sequencing used peripheral blood, collected in a trial of Ad26.COV2.S vaccine versus placebo. These TCRs come from a person aged 18-60 years who received the Ad26.COV2.S COVID-19 vaccine or a placebo.

DNA for the CDR3: TGTGCCAGCAGTTTACTACAGGGGGCGCGAGGCTACACCTTC. Translation: CASSLLQGARGYTF. This chain connects TRBV28 to TRBJ1-2; 9 nucleotides match TRBD1. The CDR3 spans 14 residues. CDR1 MDHEN and CDR2 SYDVKM come from the germline V gene. J was trimmed by 8 bases and V by 2 bases; bases with no gene match: 6.

This clone was seen once. This chain links TRBV6-5 with TRBJ2-1, with 10 bases that match TRBD2. The CDR3 extends over 16 amino acids. J lost 2 bases, V lost 4 bases, and 5 bases had no gene match. Germline V CDR1 and CDR2: MNHEY, SVGAGI. For the CDR3, the DNA is TGTGCCAGCAGTTTCGCGACTAGCGGGCCCTACAATGAGCAGTTCTTC. Residues: CASSFATSGPYNEQFF.

The chain employs TRBV2 and TRBJ2-3; the D gene is possibly TRBD2 (7 bases). This CDR3 is 13 amino acids long. Trimming took 7 bases from V and 5 from J, leaving 13 bases between them. Per the germline V gene, CDR1 is SNHLY and CDR2 is FYNNEI. The CDR3 sequence is CASTSAGQDTQYF. Here the CDR3 DNA reads TGTGCCAGCACATCAGCGGGACAAGATACGCAGTATTTT.

The J gene is TRBJ2-1, the V gene TRBV10-3; possible D gene TRBD2, 6 bases. This CDR3 is 16 amino acids long. Between the trimmed V and J ends, which lost 6 bases and 0 bases, there was a span of 15 bases. Germline V gene lookup returns CDR1 ENHRY and CDR2 SYGVKD. The CDR3 sequence is CAIRSTRDSSYNEQFF. CDR3 nucleotide sequence: TGTGCCATCAGATCGACCCGGGACTCCTCCTACAATGAGCAGTTCTTC.

The chain combines TRBV6-5 with TRBJ2-7; 7 bases are a match to TRBD2. This CDR3 spans 14 amino acids. Germline CDR1 reads MNHEY; CDR2 reads SVGAGI. Trimming at V came to 7 bases and at J to 10 bases, leaving 16 bases not matched to a gene. Here the CDR3 DNA reads TGTGCCAGCACCCGGAGTGGGGCGGGGGAGAAACAGTACTTC. As protein: CASTRSGAGEKQYF.

The CDR3, as DNA: TGTGCCAGCAGCCAACCACGGACTAGCGGGAGGGAAGGTGTCGAGACCCAGTACTTC. Its translation: CASSQPRTSGREGVETQYF. This chain joins TRBV4-2 and TRBJ2-5; 15 bases agree with TRBD2. The germline V gene encodes CDR1 LGHNA and CDR2 YNFKEQ. The CDR3 loop spans 19 amino acids. The V and J ends lost 2 bases and 5 bases, in that order; junction bases with no gene match: 12.

The genes are TRBV3-1 (or the pseudogene TRBV3-2) and TRBJ2-7, with D possibly being TRBD2 (5 bases). With 0 bases removed from V and 10 bases from J, the gap between germline ends came to 25 bases. CDR1 is LGHDT, CDR2 YNNKEL, per germline (reference sequence). This CDR3 comprises 17 residues. The CDR3 region is CASSQDGLRREELEQYF. The CDR3 DNA sequence: TGTGCCAGCAGCCAAGATGGTCTTCGACGGGAAGAATTGGAACAGTACTTC.

This sequence joins TRBV24-1 and TRBJ2-1; TRBD2 aligns across 8 bases. Germline trimming cut 4 bases from V and 5 bases from J; bases unmatched to any gene: 9. CDR3 length: 16 residues. Germline assignment: CDR1 KGHDR and CDR2 SFDVKD. The CDR3 loop reads CATSDPRGASHNEQFF. The CDR3, as DNA: TGTGCCACCAGTGACCCGCGGGGGGCTTCCCACAATGAGCAGTTCTTC.

This sequence joins TRBV4-2 and TRBJ1-2, with D possibly TRBD1 on 6 matching bases. With 2 bases removed from V and 5 bases from J, the gap between germline ends came to 15 bases. The germline V gene encodes CDR1 LGHNA and CDR2 YNFKEQ. The CDR3 spans 15 residues. The CDR3 here is CASSQSPGEGYGYTF. CDR3 nucleotide sequence: TGTGCCAGCAGCCAATCCCCAGGGGAAGGATATGGCTACACCTTC.

V usage is TRBV18 and J usage is TRBJ2-7; tentatively, D is TRBD1 (6 bases). The V and J ends lost 4 bases and 5 bases respectively, with 15 bases between them. The CDR3 totals 14 residues. The germline V gene has CDR1 KGHSH and CDR2 LQKENI. Here the CDR3 reads CASSLRNRENEQYF. CDR3 in DNA: TGTGCCAGCTCACTCCGCAACAGGGAAAACGAGCAGTACTTC.

The chain links TRBV3-1 (or the pseudogene TRBV3-2) to TRBJ2-1; D gene uncertain. The CDR3 sequence is 11 residues long. V was cut by 1 base and J by 9 bases, with 4 bases left in between. From germline, CDR1 is LGHDT and CDR2 YNNKEL (reference sequence). CDR3 sequence: CASSQVAEQFF. The CDR3 DNA follows: TGTGCCAGCAGCCAAGTCGCTGAGCAGTTCTTC.

V is TRBV24-1 and J is TRBJ2-5; no definite D call. V lost 5 bases, J lost 0 bases, and 15 bases lay in between. The CDR3 has 16 amino acids. CDR1 and CDR2 from the germline V gene are KGHDR and SFDVKD. The CDR3 loop reads CATSVTGSGDQETQYF. CDR3 bases: TGTGCCACCAGTGTTACCGGTTCAGGCGACCAAGAGACCCAGTACTTC.

The V and J genes are TRBV6-5 and TRBJ1-1; D might be TRBD1 (5 bases). Germline CDR1 is MNHEY and CDR2 is SVGAGI. The CDR3 is 15 residues long. The V end was cut by 0 bases, the J end by 4 bases, with 12 bases between. Here the CDR3 reads CASSYSFGGSTEAFF. The CDR3 nucleotides read TGTGCCAGCAGTTACTCGTTCGGGGGAAGCACTGAAGCTTTCTTT.

To note about this clone: This same CDR3 is encoded by further DNA sequences in the sample. V is TRBV5-1 and J is TRBJ2-2; 7 bases are shared with TRBD1. The germline V gene encodes CDR1 SGHRS and CDR2 YFSETQ. The J segment lost 5 bases and the V segment lost 2 bases, leaving 6 bases of the junction unmatched. There are 15 residues in the CDR3. The CDR3 DNA follows: TGCGCCAGCAGCTTAGAAGGGGGCAGAACCGGGGAGCTGTTTTTT. Translating gives CASSLEGGRTGELFF.

J is TRBJ1-5 and V is TRBV6-2 or TRBV6-3; possible D gene TRBD1, 5 bases. V gave up 6 bases and J gave up 6 bases, with 18 bases separating them. Per the germline V gene, CDR1 is MNHEY and CDR2 is SVGEGT. This CDR3 contains 15 residues. CDR3 sequence reads: CASSSLGGSVQPQHF. Here the CDR3 DNA reads TGTGCCAGCAGCAGCTTGGGGGGTTCGGTTCAGCCCCAGCATTTT.